Listed here are 31 T cell receptor beta chains from one sample, sequenced in a study of vaccination and CD4 T cells after COVID-19. These receptors' targets are unknown. Sequencing of the DNA from cultured CD4+ T cells was carried out with the Oncomine TCR Beta short-read assay. TCRdb redid the calling of the PCR reads with MiXCR, one entry per CDR3 protein. The data contain under 20,000 distinct CDR3 sequences, 40% to 45% of them singletons. The treatment: approximately 10-day PBMC culture with coronavirus spike peptide pools or control peptides (ViraFEST assay). Sample: CD4+ T cells from blood, cultured in vitro, taken before SARS-CoV-2 vaccination. Source of these receptors: a human donor who received a COVID-19 vaccine.

In this sample, this clonotype turned up a few times. The genes are TRBV20-1 and TRBJ2-5; perhaps D is TRBD1 or TRBD2 (5 bases each). The germline gives CDR1 DFQATT, CDR2 SNEGSKA (reference sequence). The CDR3 consists of 13 residues. V was shortened by 0 bases and J by 4 bases, with 9 bases between the two germline ends. CDR3 nucleotide sequence: TGCAGTGCTAGAGATGGGGGATTAGAGACCCAGTACTTC. Amino acid sequence: CSARDGGLETQYF.

The chain recombines TRBV7-2 with TRBJ2-7; 8 bases map to TRBD2. Losses at the gene ends were 4 bases for V and 5 bases for J; bases not matched to a gene: 7. Per germline, CDR1 SGHTA and CDR2 FQGNSA. The CDR3 is made up of 14 amino acids. CDR3 region: CASSSTGGLDEQYF. The CDR3 DNA is TGTGCCAGCAGCTCAACGGGGGGGCTCGACGAGCAGTACTTC. Combining the CDR3 with reference TRBV7-2 and TRBJ2-7 gives the whole variable domain GAGVSQSPSNKVTEKGKDVELRCDPISGHTALYWYRQSLGQGLEFLIYFQGNSAPDKSGLPSDRFSAERTGGSVSTLTIQRTQQEDSAVYLCASSSTGGLDEQYFGPGTRLTVT.

This chain uses TRBV5-1 with TRBJ2-3; TRBD1 matches 9 bases. Looked up from germline, CDR1 is SGHRS and CDR2 is YFSETQ. V shed 4 bases and J 5 bases; nucleotides not matched to a gene: 8. The CDR3 loop spans 15 amino acids. The CDR3 bases are TGCGCCAGCAGCGCTGGACAGGGGAGTGGAGATACGCAGTATTTT. Protein sequence: CASSAGQGSGDTQYF.

The chain is built from TRBV5-4 and TRBJ2-5, with D tentatively TRBD1 (7 bases). The CDR3 is 13 residues long. V lost 4 bases and J 5 bases, leaving 12 bases between the germline ends. Germline V CDR1 and CDR2: SGHNT, YYREEE (reference sequence). The CDR3 region has the DNA TGTGCCAGCAGCAGGCCAGGGGGGGAGACCCAGTACTTC. Residues: CASSRPGGETQYF. The complete variable domain, with remaining parts taken from reference TRBV5-4 and TRBJ2-5, reads ETGVTQSPTHLIKTRGQQVTLRCSSQSGHNTVSWYQQALGQGPQFIFQYYREEENGRGNFPPRFSGLQFPNYSSELNVNALELDDSALYLCASSRPGGETQYFGPGTRLLVL.

This CDR3 reads CATSRVGTENEKLFF. In nucleotides, the CDR3 is TGTGCCACCAGCAGAGTCGGGACAGAGAATGAAAAACTGTTTTTT. The V call is TRBV15, the J call TRBJ1-4; the match to TRBD1 covers 7 bases. The CDR3 runs to 15 residues. In germline, CDR1 is LNHNV, CDR2 YYDKDF (reference sequence). V gave up 1 base and J gave up 5 bases; unmatched junction bases: 4.

This chain connects TRBV4-2 to TRBJ2-3; 14 nucleotides agree with TRBD2. J lost 3 bases, V lost 4 bases, and 9 bases had no gene match. The germline gives CDR1 LGHNA, CDR2 YNFKEQ. The CDR3 spans 18 residues. The CDR3 DNA reads as TGTGCCAGCAGCCGAAGACTAGCGGGGGGGCAGGGGACAGATACGCAGTATTTT. Residues: CASSRRLAGGQGTDTQYF.

The V and J genes are TRBV7-2 and TRBJ1-4; 7 bases map to TRBD1. Trimming cost V 5 bases and J 6 bases; bases outside gene matches: 9. Germline V CDR1 and CDR2: SGHTA, FQGNSA. There are 15 residues in the CDR3. In DNA form, the CDR3 reads TGTGCCAGCAGCCCGCAGGGGGGGGGGGATGAAAAACTGTTTTTT. Translated: CASSPQGGGDEKLFF.

This clonotype was observed a handful of times. The chain is built from TRBV6-1 and TRBJ1-5; 9 bases fit TRBD1. This CDR3 has 15 amino acids. Germline V gene lookup returns CDR1 MNHNS and CDR2 SASEGT. V shed 6 bases, J shed 3 bases, and the junction held 6 bases outside the gene matches. DNA of the CDR3: TGTGCCAGCAGCCACACACAGGGGGCCAATCAGCCCCAGCATTTT. The encoded protein is CASSHTQGANQPQHF.

The V gene is TRBV19, the J gene TRBJ2-5, with D perhaps TRBD1 or TRBD2 (5 bases each). With 7 bases removed from V and 5 bases from J, the gap between germline ends came to 17 bases. CDR1 and CDR2 from the germline V gene are LNHDA and SQIVND (reference sequence). This CDR3 has 14 amino acids. The CDR3 protein is CASNNRGSLETQYF. The DNA for the CDR3 is TGTGCCAGTAATAATCGGGGCTCCTTGGAGACCCAGTACTTC.

The rearrangement joins TRBV7-2 to TRBJ2-3; TRBD1 matches at 10 bases. Germline V gene sequence: CDR1 SGHTA, CDR2 FQGNSA. J gave up 4 bases and V 3 bases, and 4 bases lay outside the gene matches. The CDR3 loop spans 15 amino acids. CDR3 DNA sequence: TGTGCCAGCAGCTTGACAGGGGGCAACGCAGATACGCAGTATTTT. Translated: CASSLTGGNADTQYF.

This clonotype appeared a few times. The rearrangement joins TRBV5-5 to TRBJ1-1, with 7 bases matching TRBD1. CDR3 size: 13 residues. The germline V gene has CDR1 SGHKS and CDR2 YYEKEE (reference sequence). V shed 3 bases and J 9 bases; nucleotides not matched to a gene: 8. The CDR3 DNA reads TGTGCCAGCAGCTCAGGACAGGCTCTTCAAGCTTTCTTT. Translating gives CASSSGQALQAFF.

V usage is TRBV7-2 and J usage is TRBJ1-1; 7 bases map to TRBD1. Germline V gene lookup returns CDR1 SGHTA and CDR2 FQGNSA. The ends lost 2 bases at V and 11 bases at J; junction bases unmatched: 8. This CDR3 comprises 13 residues. The CDR3 bases are TGTGCCAGCAGCTTAAGACAGGGCATACGCGCTTTCTTT. It encodes CASSLRQGIRAFF.

The chain combines TRBV11-3 with TRBJ2-3; D might be TRBD1 or TRBD2, each matching 6 bases. This CDR3 spans 16 amino acids. The V gene lost 1 base and the J gene lost 3 bases, with 14 bases spanning the gap. Germline CDR1 and CDR2: SGHNT and YENEEA. This CDR3 reads CASSLVTGAGTDTQYF. CDR3 in DNA: TGTGCCAGCAGCTTAGTCACGGGGGCCGGAACAGATACGCAGTATTTT.

This chain uses TRBV5-1 with TRBJ2-1; 7 bases line up with TRBD1. Per the germline V gene, CDR1 is SGHRS and CDR2 is YFSETQ. The J segment lost 7 bases and the V segment lost 4 bases, leaving 8 bases of the junction unmatched. The CDR3 loop spans 14 amino acids. CDR3 sequence reads: CASSLLQGPNEQFF. The CDR3 DNA is TGCGCCAGCAGCCTTCTACAGGGGCCGAATGAGCAGTTCTTC. Full variable domain (remainder filled in from reference TRBV5-1 and TRBJ2-1): KAGVTQTPRYLIKTRGQQVTLSCSPISGHRSVSWYQQTPGQGLQFLFEYFSETQRNKGNFPGRFSGRQFSNSRSEMNVSTLELGDSALYLCASSLLQGPNEQFFGPGTRLTVL.

The chain employs TRBV7-9 and TRBJ2-7; 13 bases are a match to TRBD2. The V gene end was trimmed by 4 bases and the J gene end by 0 bases; junction bases not matched to a gene: 6. The V gene's germline CDR1 is SEHNR and CDR2 FQNEAQ (reference sequence). This CDR3 has 17 residues. The CDR3, as DNA: TGTGCCAGCAGCTCGGGACTAGCGGGGCCAATCTCCTACGAGCAGTACTTC. As protein: CASSSGLAGPISYEQYF.

The chain couples TRBV30 to TRBJ2-7, with 10 bases that match TRBD1. V lost 7 bases to trimming and J lost 5 bases; unmatched junction nucleotides: 5. Germline loops: CDR1 GTSNPN, CDR2 SVGIG (reference sequence). This CDR3 contains 12 residues. CDR3 DNA: TGTGCCTCTGACAGGGGGCTCGACGAGCAGTACTTC. It yields the protein CASDRGLDEQYF.

This clonotype was seen a few times. This chain uses TRBV4-2 with TRBJ1-1; no firm D call. The V end was cut by 4 bases, the J end by 1 base, with 16 bases between. Germline assignment: CDR1 LGHNA and CDR2 YNFKEQ. This CDR3 spans 16 amino acids. The CDR3 sequence is CASSPQITQENTEAFF. The CDR3 coding sequence is TGTGCCAGCAGCCCACAGATCACCCAGGAGAACACTGAAGCTTTCTTT.

The V and J genes are TRBV18 and TRBJ2-6; the D gene could be TRBD1 or TRBD2 (5 bases each). The CDR3 length is 19 residues. CDR1 KGHSH and CDR2 LQKENI come from the germline V gene. The V gene lost 0 bases and the J gene lost 1 base, with 16 bases spanning the gap. CDR3 region: CASSPPGTERLSGANVLTF. CDR3 bases: TGTGCCAGCTCACCACCCGGGACCGAGCGTTTATCTGGGGCCAACGTCCTGACTTTC.

This rearrangement joins TRBV2 to TRBJ2-2; no clear D. Germline V lookup: CDR1 SNHLY, CDR2 FYNNEI. Deletions cut 9 bases from V and 0 bases from J, with 14 bases between. The CDR3 length is 15 residues. In DNA form, the CDR3 reads TGTGCCAGTGGTTACCTTAGCCCGAACACCGGGGAGCTGTTTTTT. This translates into CASGYLSPNTGELFF. Filled out from reference TRBV2 and TRBJ2-2, the complete variable domain reads EPEVTQTPSHQVTQMGQEVILRCVPISNHLYFYWYRQILGQKVEFLVSFYNNEISEKSEIFDDQFSVERPDGSNFTLKIRSTKLEDSAMYFCASGYLSPNTGELFFGEGSRLTVL.

The CDR3 protein is CATRDRISAEQYF. As DNA, the CDR3 is TGTGCCACCCGGGACAGGATTTCTGCCGAGCAGTACTTC. V is TRBV19 and J is TRBJ2-7; 8 bases line up with TRBD1. This CDR3 region has 13 residues. CDR1 is LNHDA and CDR2 is SQIVND in the germline V gene (reference sequence). Germline trimming cut 10 bases from V and 6 bases from J; bases unmatched to any gene: 11.

V is TRBV6-1 and J is TRBJ2-7; no firm D call. The germline V gene has CDR1 MNHNS and CDR2 SASEGT. The CDR3 sequence is 18 residues long. The germline V and J ends were trimmed by 3 bases and 0 bases, with 21 bases remaining between them. DNA of the CDR3: TGTGCCAGCAGTGAGCTGGGGTCTAGGAGCCGGAGCTCCTACGAGCAGTACTTC. Encoded protein: CASSELGSRSRSSYEQYF.

The V call is TRBV15, the J call TRBJ2-7; 7 bases are a match to TRBD1. With 9 bases clipped from V and 6 bases from J, the junction kept 5 bases outside the gene matches. The CDR3 is made up of 11 amino acids. Germline CDR1 and CDR2: LNHNV and YYDKDF (reference sequence). CDR3 region: CATRNRGEQYF. CDR3 DNA sequence: TGTGCCACAAGGAACAGGGGCGAGCAGTACTTC.

The chain has TRBV10-3 and TRBJ2-2; D may correspond to TRBD1 or TRBD2 (5 bases each). The CDR3 contains 14 residues. Germline V CDR1 and CDR2: ENHRY, SYGVKD. V lost 6 bases to trimming and J lost 2 bases, with 10 bases between them. Here the CDR3 DNA reads TGTGCCATCAGGGGGACCCGAAACACCGGGGAGCTGTTTTTT. Encoded protein: CAIRGTRNTGELFF.

This sequence joins TRBV18 and TRBJ1-6; the D is unclear. V lost 1 base, J lost 5 bases, and 9 bases lay in between. This CDR3 has 15 amino acids. CDR1 is KGHSH, CDR2 LQKENI, per germline. As DNA, the CDR3 is TGTGCCAGCTCACCACGCCCGTTAGATAATTCACCCCTCCACTTT. Its translation is CASSPRPLDNSPLHF.

This clonotype has more than one count but fewer than ten. The genes are TRBV27 and TRBJ1-3; possibly TRBD1 for D (5 bases). The germline V and J ends were trimmed by 2 bases and 0 bases, with 14 bases remaining between them. Germline assignment: CDR1 MNHEY and CDR2 SMNVEV (reference sequence). The CDR3 consists of 17 residues. CDR3 sequence reads: CASSLTPPGFSGNTIYF. CDR3 bases: TGTGCCAGCAGTTTAACGCCCCCAGGGTTCTCTGGAAACACCATATATTTT.

Here the CDR3 reads CASSELLQGWDTEAFF. CDR3 in DNA: TGTGCCAGCAGTGAATTACTACAGGGTTGGGACACTGAAGCTTTCTTT. The chain uses TRBV2 and TRBJ1-1, with D perhaps TRBD1 (6 bases). Germline V gene lookup returns CDR1 SNHLY and CDR2 FYNNEI. The CDR3 consists of 16 residues. V dropped 2 bases and J dropped 3 bases, with 16 bases sitting between them.

Sample share makes this clonotype large. The chain carries TRBV25-1 and TRBJ1-1; no definite D call. CDR3 length equals 13 residues. V was cut by 8 bases and J by 4 bases, with 14 bases left in between. Germline V gene lookup returns CDR1 MGHDK and CDR2 SYGVNS. In DNA, the CDR3 is TGTGCCAGCTGCCCGCCTTGGTCCACTGAAGCTTTCTTT. Translation: CASCPPWSTEAFF.

V and J are TRBV2 and TRBJ2-3; the match to TRBD1 covers 9 bases. J lost 7 bases, V lost 6 bases, and 8 bases had no gene match. The CDR3 has 14 residues. Germline CDR1 reads SNHLY; CDR2 reads FYNNEI. Here the CDR3 reads CASRTGGVANTQYF. The CDR3 DNA sequence: TGTGCCAGCAGAACAGGGGGCGTAGCCAATACGCAGTATTTT. Full variable domain (missing parts from reference TRBV2 and TRBJ2-3): EPEVTQTPSHQVTQMGQEVILRCVPISNHLYFYWYRQILGQKVEFLVSFYNNEISEKSEIFDDQFSVERPDGSNFTLKIRSTKLEDSAMYFCASRTGGVANTQYFGPGTRLTVL.

This chain joins TRBV7-2 and TRBJ1-3, with a weak D call TRBD1 (5 bases). Germline CDR1 and CDR2: SGHTA and FQGNSA. The CDR3 runs 15 residues. Trimming removed 1 base from V and 3 bases from J, with 10 bases in between. The CDR3 nucleotides are TGTGCCAGCAGCTTAGGTGGGGGTGGTGGAAACACCATATATTTT. Residues: CASSLGGGGGNTIYF.

This chain uses TRBV20-1 with TRBJ2-3; 11 nucleotides align to TRBD2. The ends lost 2 bases at V and 0 bases at J; junction bases unmatched: 10. The CDR3 spans 18 residues. Per germline, CDR1 DFQATT and CDR2 SNEGSKA (reference sequence). CDR3 in amino acids: CSARLGLAGPTSTDTQYF. DNA of the CDR3: TGCAGTGCTAGACTTGGACTAGCGGGCCCTACTAGCACAGATACGCAGTATTTT.

V gene TRBV5-1 combines with J gene TRBJ2-5, with TRBD1 as a possible D gene (6 bases). The CDR3 extends over 14 amino acids. Germline V gene lookup returns CDR1 SGHRS and CDR2 YFSETQ. V lost 5 bases to trimming and J lost 5 bases, with 16 bases between them. Here the CDR3 DNA reads TGCGCCAGCAGTCGCGCAGGGGTGGAGGAGACCCAGTACTTC. Translated: CASSRAGVEETQYF.